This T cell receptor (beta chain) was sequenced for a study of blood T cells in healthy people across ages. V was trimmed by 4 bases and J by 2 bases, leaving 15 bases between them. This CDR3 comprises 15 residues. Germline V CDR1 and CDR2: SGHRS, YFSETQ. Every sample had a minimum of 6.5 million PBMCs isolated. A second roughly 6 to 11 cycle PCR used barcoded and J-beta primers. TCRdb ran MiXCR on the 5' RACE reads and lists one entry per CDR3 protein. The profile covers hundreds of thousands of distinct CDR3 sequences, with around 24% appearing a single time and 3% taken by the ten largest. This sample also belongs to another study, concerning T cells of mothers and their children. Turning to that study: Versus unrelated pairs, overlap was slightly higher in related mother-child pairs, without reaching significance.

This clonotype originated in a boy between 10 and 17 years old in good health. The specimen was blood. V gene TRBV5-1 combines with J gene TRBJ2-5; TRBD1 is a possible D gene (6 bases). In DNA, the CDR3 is TGCGCCAGCAGCCTAAACAGGGTTCATCAAGAGACCCAGTACTTC. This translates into CASSLNRVHQETQYF.